In this sample, the clone carrying this T cell receptor (beta chain) turned up once. Its antigen is currently unknown. An end of the junction differs from the germline gene, which may be a read error. Researchers generated TCR beta cDNA from about 0.5 ug of total RNA, relying on a constant-region primer. Three rounds of nested multiplex PCR with slightly modified ARM-PCR produced TCR beta libraries. The first two PCR rounds used TRBV1-TRBV30 primers with a Cbeta primer, roughly 10 cycles each. TCRdb re-called the multiplex PCR reads through MiXCR, storing one row per CDR3 protein. The profile shows more than 100,000 distinct CDR3 sequences, around two thirds of them singletons. Joint extraction of RNA and DNA used 20-30 mg of bulk tissue that was unsorted. Every patient had chronic HBV infection and was treatment-naive. The data originate from a study of tumor-infiltrating lymphocytes in primary liver carcinoma. Whole-study results and caveats: Relative to blood, tumors carried a significantly larger fraction of the repertoire in their top 250 clones (p = 0.039).

Germline CDR1 is MDHEN and CDR2 is SYDVKM. This CDR3 spans 16 amino acids. This chain connects TRBV28 to TRBJ2-3, with 12 bases that match TRBD1. The sequenced sample was tumor-adjacent normal liver tissue. This TCR was recovered from a woman aged 60-75 years with primary liver carcinoma and hepatitis B virus infection. CDR3 nucleotides: TGTGCCAGCAGTCCACGCCGGGACAGGGGGCCAGATACGCGGTATTTT. This codes for CASSPRRDRGPDTRYF.